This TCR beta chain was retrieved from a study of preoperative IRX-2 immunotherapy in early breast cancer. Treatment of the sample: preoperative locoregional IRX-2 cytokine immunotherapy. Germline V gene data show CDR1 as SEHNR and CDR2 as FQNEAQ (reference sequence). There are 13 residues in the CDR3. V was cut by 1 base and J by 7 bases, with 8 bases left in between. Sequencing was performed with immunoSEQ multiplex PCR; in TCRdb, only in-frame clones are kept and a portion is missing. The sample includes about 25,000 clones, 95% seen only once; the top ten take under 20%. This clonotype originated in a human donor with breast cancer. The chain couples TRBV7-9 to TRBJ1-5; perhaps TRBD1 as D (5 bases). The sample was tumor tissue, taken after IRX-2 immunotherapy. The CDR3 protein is CASSLGGLQPQHF. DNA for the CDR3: TGTGCCAGCAGCTTAGGGGGGTTACAGCCCCAGCATTTT.